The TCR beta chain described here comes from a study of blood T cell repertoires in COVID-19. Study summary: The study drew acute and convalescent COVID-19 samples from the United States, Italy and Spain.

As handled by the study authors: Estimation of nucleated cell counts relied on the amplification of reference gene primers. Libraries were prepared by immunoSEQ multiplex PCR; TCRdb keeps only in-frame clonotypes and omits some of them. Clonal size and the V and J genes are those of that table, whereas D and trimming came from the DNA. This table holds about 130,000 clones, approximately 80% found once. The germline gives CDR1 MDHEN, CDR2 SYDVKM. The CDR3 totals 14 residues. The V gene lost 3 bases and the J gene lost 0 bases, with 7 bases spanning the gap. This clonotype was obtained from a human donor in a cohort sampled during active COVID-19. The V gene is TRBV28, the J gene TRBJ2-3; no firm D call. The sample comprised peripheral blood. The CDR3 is CASSFDRSTDTQYF. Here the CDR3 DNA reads TGTGCCAGCAGTTTTGATAGAAGCACAGATACGCAGTATTTT. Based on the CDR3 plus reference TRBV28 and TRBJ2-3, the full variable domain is DVKVTQSSRYLVKRTGEKVFLECVQDMDHENMFWYRQDPGLGLRLIYFSYDVKMKEKGDIPEGYSVSREKKERFSLILESASTNQTSMYLCASSFDRSTDTQYFGPGTRLTVL.